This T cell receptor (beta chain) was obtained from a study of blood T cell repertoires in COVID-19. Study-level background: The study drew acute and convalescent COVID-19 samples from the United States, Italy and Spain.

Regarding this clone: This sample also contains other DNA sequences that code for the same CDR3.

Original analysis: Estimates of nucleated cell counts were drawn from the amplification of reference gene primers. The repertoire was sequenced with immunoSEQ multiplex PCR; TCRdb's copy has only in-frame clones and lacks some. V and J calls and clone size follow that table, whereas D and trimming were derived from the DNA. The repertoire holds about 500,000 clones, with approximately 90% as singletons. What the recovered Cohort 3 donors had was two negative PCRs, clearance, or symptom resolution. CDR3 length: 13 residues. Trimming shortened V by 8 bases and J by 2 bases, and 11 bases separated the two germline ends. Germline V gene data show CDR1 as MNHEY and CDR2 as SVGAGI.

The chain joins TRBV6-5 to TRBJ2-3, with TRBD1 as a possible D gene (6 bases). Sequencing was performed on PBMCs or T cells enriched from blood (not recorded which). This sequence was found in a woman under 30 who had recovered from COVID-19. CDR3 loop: CASRTESTDTQYF. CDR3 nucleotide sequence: TGTGCCAGCCGGACAGAGTCCACAGATACGCAGTATTTT.